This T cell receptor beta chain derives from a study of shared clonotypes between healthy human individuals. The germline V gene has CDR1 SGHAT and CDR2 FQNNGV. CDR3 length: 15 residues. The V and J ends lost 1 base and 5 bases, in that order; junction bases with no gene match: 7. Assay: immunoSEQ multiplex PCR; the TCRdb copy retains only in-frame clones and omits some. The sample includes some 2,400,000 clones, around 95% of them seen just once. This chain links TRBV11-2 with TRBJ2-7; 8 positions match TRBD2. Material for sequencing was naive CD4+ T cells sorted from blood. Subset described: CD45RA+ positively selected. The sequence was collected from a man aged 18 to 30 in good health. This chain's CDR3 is CASSLVRGGLDEQYF. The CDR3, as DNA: TGTGCCAGCAGCTTAGTTCGGGGGGGCCTCGACGAGCAGTACTTC.